Described below is a single TCR beta chain sequence and its context. Its antigen remains unknown. This sample was included in a study of shared clonotypes between healthy human individuals. V dropped 0 bases and J dropped 7 bases, with 11 bases sitting between them. The germline V gene has CDR1 SGHDT and CDR2 YYEEEE. This CDR3 is 14 amino acids long. The study, taken as a whole, reports: On the whole, naive subsets had larger estimated richness than memory subsets had. Generation probability values for non-shared clonotypes were lower than those for clonotypes shared by all four donors.

The donor cohort consisted entirely of Caucasian adults residing in Nashville, Tennessee. Combination of CD45RO+ cells with CCR7-negative CD45RA+ TemRA cells was used for CD8 memory. TCRdb keeps only in-frame clones here, not all; method: immunoSEQ multiplex PCR. This table has some 95,000 clones, 60% to 75% appearing once. This sequence originates from a man under 40 in good health. The specimen was memory CD8+ T cells sorted from blood. Subset described: CD45RO+ cells pooled with CCR7-negative TemRA cells. The chain is built from TRBV5-6 and TRBJ2-1; D gene unclear. CDR3 region: CASSLAQEMNEQFF. CDR3 sequence (DNA): TGTGCCAGCAGCTTGGCCCAGGAGATGAATGAGCAGTTCTTC. Based on the CDR3 plus reference TRBV5-6 and TRBJ2-1, the full variable domain is DAGVTQSPTHLIKTRGQQVTLRCSPKSGHDTVSWYQQALGQGPQFIFQYYEEEERQRGNFPDRFSGHQFPNYSSELNVNALLLGDSALYLCASSLAQEMNEQFFGPGTRLTVL.